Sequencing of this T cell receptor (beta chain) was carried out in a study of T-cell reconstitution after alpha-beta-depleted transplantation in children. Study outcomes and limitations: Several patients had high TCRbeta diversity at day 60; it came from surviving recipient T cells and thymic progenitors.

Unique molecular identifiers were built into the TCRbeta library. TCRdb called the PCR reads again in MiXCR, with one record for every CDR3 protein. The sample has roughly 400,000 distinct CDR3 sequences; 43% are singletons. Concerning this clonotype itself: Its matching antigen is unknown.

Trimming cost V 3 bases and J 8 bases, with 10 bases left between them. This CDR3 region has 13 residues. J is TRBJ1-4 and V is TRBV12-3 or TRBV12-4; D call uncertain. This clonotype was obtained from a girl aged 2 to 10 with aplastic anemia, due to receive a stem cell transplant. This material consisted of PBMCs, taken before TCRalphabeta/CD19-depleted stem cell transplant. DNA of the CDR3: TGTGCCAGCAGTTTGTGGGCAGAGGAAAAACTGTTTTTT. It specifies CASSLWAEEKLFF.